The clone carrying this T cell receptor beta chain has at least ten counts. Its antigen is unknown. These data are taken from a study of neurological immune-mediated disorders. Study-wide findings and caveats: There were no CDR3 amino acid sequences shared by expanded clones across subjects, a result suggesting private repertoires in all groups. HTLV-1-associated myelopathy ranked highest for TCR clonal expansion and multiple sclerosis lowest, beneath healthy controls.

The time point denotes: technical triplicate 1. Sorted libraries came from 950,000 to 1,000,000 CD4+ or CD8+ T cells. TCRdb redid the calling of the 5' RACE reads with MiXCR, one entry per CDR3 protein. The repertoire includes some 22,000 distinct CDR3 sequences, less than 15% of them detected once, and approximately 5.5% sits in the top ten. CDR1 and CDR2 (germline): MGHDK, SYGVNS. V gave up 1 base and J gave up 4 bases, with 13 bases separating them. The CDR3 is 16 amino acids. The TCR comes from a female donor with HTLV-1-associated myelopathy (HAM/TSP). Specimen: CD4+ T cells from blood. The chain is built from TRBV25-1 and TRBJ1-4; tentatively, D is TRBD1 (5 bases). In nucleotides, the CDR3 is TGTGCCAGCAGTGAATCCAGAAGGGGCGGTAATGAAAAACTGTTTTTT. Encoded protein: CASSESRRGGNEKLFF.